The entry below gives a single T cell receptor (beta chain) sequence along with its context. This clonotype was counted at least ten times. Its antigen is still unknown. No clone much larger than this one lies a single base away; base qualities are absent. The library came from 5' RACE. Sequenced on an Illumina HiSeq 2500. A second about 7 to 12 cycle PCR used a sample-barcoded 5' primer and a J-beta primer mix. A unique molecular identifier was introduced onto each TCR beta cDNA molecule by a template-switch 5' adaptor carrying 12 random nucleotides. Each sample yielded at least 3 million CDR3-containing paired-end reads. First-strand cDNA synthesis was performed from all RNA using the Mint cDNA synthesis kit, with priming by a TRBC-specific oligonucleotide. Following uracil-DNA glycosylase treatment, all cDNA underwent a first 18-cycle PCR with the universal primers M1SS and BC2_uni_R. The original pipeline was this. Each sample was normalized by randomly selecting 1 million high-quality reads, each carrying a distinct molecular identifier. Instead of being binned into consensus sequences, reads that shared molecular identifiers were thrown out. MiTCR, with a Q25 quality threshold and the strictest error-elimination algorithm, was used for CDR3 identification, clonotype clustering and error correction. Lower-bound total TCR beta diversity was estimated with a nonparametric unseen species model using Euler transformation. TCRdb ran its own pipeline on the public reads, namely fastp trimming at Q25 and MiXCR clone calling, and kept in-frame beta chains. For every CDR3 protein sequence, its rows merge into one entry that carries the most common genes and DNA. It is TCRdb's table, rather than the study itself, that gives the V and J calls and clone size. For this sample the table gives hundreds of thousands of distinct CDR3 sequences, of which roughly 32% were detected only once. The leading ten clones occupy about 16% of the sample.

CDR1 and CDR2 are read off the germline V gene as SGHRS and YFSETQ. The CDR3, cysteine through phenylalanine, is 14 amino acids long. Only the CDR3 region is kept as DNA, spanning 42 bases read in frame from base 1. The germline V end is reduced by 5 bases and the J end by 7 bases; junction bases left unmatched: 3. The data derive from a study of blood T cells in healthy people across ages (dated by TCRdb to the mid-2010s). Some background on the complete study: In model experiments, template switching captured roughly one uniquely barcoded TCR beta cDNA molecule for every two T cells. To avoid experimental bias, donors of different ages were distributed randomly across sequencing lanes. For two donors (one aged 18 to 30 and one aged 80 or older), the study analyzed two additional independent replicas of 1 million unique cDNA reads from the same blood draw. Four age groups were formed from the donors: young (average 16 years), middle-aged (approximately 41), aged (over 55) and long-lived (around 82). To track age-related changes in TCR beta repertoire diversity, the study relied on deep sequencing normalized with unique cDNA molecular identifiers.

The roughly 39 donors, aged 6 to 90 years, were systemically healthy Caucasian individuals from Russia. Each donor gave ten milliliters of peripheral blood, collected into EDTA-treated Vacutainer tubes. Ficoll-Paque density-gradient centrifugation was used to isolate PBMCs, with at least 6.5 million per sample. Total RNA, at least 6 micrograms per sample, was extracted from PBMCs with Trizol reagent. Naive CD45RAhigh/CD27high T cell percentages were measured by flow cytometry on a PBMC aliquot from every donor. Study-wide findings and limitations: There was a strong correlation between observed TCR beta diversity and the percentage of naive T cells measured by flow cytometry. The long-lived group showed more naive CD4+ T cells, fewer expanded clones and increased TCR diversity than the aged group, suggesting age selection. Observed TCR beta diversity per million T cells fell roughly linearly with age, and a significant reduction was already apparent by age roughly 40. Estimates of total diversity based on one million sequenced T cells were regarded as lower bounds and as underestimates. Conclusive comparison of naive and antigen-experienced compartments was prevented by the profiling of bulk unsorted PBMCs. Because donor CMV infection status was unknown, age-related changes in expanded clonotypes were potentially confounded.

The sample taken for sequencing was blood. The sequence derives from a woman of 80 years or more in good health. Donor details come from another sample of the same person, matched by shared clones. This chain joins TRBV5-1 to TRBJ1-6, and 10 junction bases match TRBD1. The CDR3 reads as follows: CASSRDRGNSPLHF. The nucleotide sequence is TGCGCCAGCAGTCGGGACAGGGGAAATTCACCCCTCCACTTT.